The 17 T cell receptor beta chains below were found in one sample sequenced in a study of blood T cell repertoires in COVID-19. Profiling relied on immunoSEQ multiplex PCR, and the TCRdb table lists in-frame clones only, not all of them. This sample has under 150,000 clones, with over 80% found just once. Sequenced: peripheral blood. The receptors were gathered from a woman aged 40-49 years with active or convalescent COVID-19.

The CDR3 DNA sequence: TGTGCCAGCAGTTACTCGAACAGCTACAATGAGCAGTTCTTC. Translation: CASSYSNSYNEQFF. The chain joins TRBV6-5 to TRBJ2-1, with D unclear. V was pared by 0 bases and J by 3 bases, with 6 bases between. CDR1 is MNHEY, CDR2 SVGAGI, per germline. This CDR3 contains 14 residues.

This clone was recorded only once. The rearrangement joins TRBV11-2 to TRBJ2-5, with 8 bases fitting TRBD1. The CDR3 is 15 amino acids. V dropped 3 bases and J dropped 2; count of bases not matched to a gene: 5. The V gene's germline CDR1 is SGHAT and CDR2 FQNNGV. CDR3 nucleotides: TGTGCCAGCAGCTTTGACAGGGGATGGCAAGAGACCCAGTACTTC. It specifies CASSFDRGWQETQYF. Using reference TRBV11-2 and TRBJ2-5 for the parts outside the CDR3, the full variable domain is EAGVAQSPRYKIIEKRQSVAFWCNPISGHATLYWYQQILGQGPKLLIQFQNNGVVDDSQLPKDRFSAERLKGVDSTLKIQPAKLEDSAVYLCASSFDRGWQETQYFGPGTRLLVL.

V gene TRBV19 combines with J gene TRBJ1-4; D is uncertain. Trimming pared 1 base from V and 7 bases from J, leaving 16 bases between. The CDR3 spans 16 residues. Germline assignment: CDR1 LNHDA and CDR2 SQIVND (reference sequence). DNA of the CDR3: TGTGCCAGTAGTATAGCGAGCCAAAAGAGGAGTGAAAAACTGTTTTTT. This sequence encodes CASSIASQKRSEKLFF.

V usage is TRBV12-3 or TRBV12-4 and J usage is TRBJ2-2; maybe TRBD2 (6 bases). The CDR3 is 13 residues long. Trimming removed 6 bases from V and 6 bases from J, with 11 bases in between. This chain's CDR3 is CASRTWGAGELFF. The CDR3 DNA follows: TGTGCCAGCAGGACTTGGGGGGCCGGGGAGCTGTTTTTT.

V usage is TRBV7-9 and J usage is TRBJ2-1; a possible D gene is TRBD2 (6 bases). Trimming took off 7 bases at V and 6 bases at J, with 16 bases between the two ends. The CDR3 consists of 14 residues. Germline V gene sequence: CDR1 SEHNR, CDR2 FQNEAQ (reference sequence). The CDR3 DNA is TGTGCCAGCACCACCGGAGGGCCCGGCAATGAGCAGTTCTTC. Its translation: CASTTGGPGNEQFF.

This clone has a handful of counts. V gene TRBV5-1 combines with J gene TRBJ1-4; maybe TRBD1 (5 bases). V lost 1 base, J lost 1 base, and 8 bases lay in between. This CDR3 contains 15 residues. The germline V gene has CDR1 SGHRS and CDR2 YFSETQ. CDR3 nucleotides: TGCGCCAGCAGCTTGCTGGGGCAAACTAATGAAAAACTGTTTTTT. This codes for CASSLLGQTNEKLFF.

The J gene is TRBJ2-7, the V gene TRBV5-8; no reliable D call. Between the trimmed V and J ends, which lost 2 bases and 5 bases, there was a span of 20 bases. Germline V gene sequence: CDR1 SGHTS, CDR2 YDEGEE. The CDR3 is 16 amino acids. The CDR3 loop is CASSFSLNARRDEQYF. CDR3 DNA: TGTGCCAGCAGCTTTTCCCTCAATGCGCGCCGCGACGAGCAGTACTTC.

This chain joins TRBV9 and TRBJ1-1, with TRBD1 matching over 8 bases. Per germline, CDR1 SGDLS and CDR2 YYNGEE. V gave up 5 bases and J gave up 0 bases; unmatched junction bases: 6. The CDR3 has 15 residues. CDR3 nucleotides: TGTGCCAGCAGTCGGGACAGGAGCATGAACACTGAAGCTTTCTTT. Protein product: CASSRDRSMNTEAFF.

This chain connects TRBV27 to TRBJ1-2; D remains ambiguous. The CDR3 loop spans 13 amino acids. Germline V gene sequence: CDR1 MNHEY, CDR2 SMNVEV (reference sequence). With 3 bases removed from V and 4 bases from J, the gap between germline ends came to 9 bases. The CDR3 loop reads CASSFEEGYGYTF. DNA for the CDR3: TGTGCCAGCAGTTTCGAGGAAGGCTATGGCTACACCTTC.

The chain has TRBV13 and TRBJ2-7, with 12 bases aligning to TRBD2. The CDR3 extends over 14 amino acids. The ends lost 4 bases at V and 6 bases at J; junction bases unmatched: 4. CDR1 is PRHDT and CDR2 is FYEKMQ in the germline V gene (reference sequence). CDR3 loop: CASSWTSGIGEQYF. CDR3 coding DNA: TGTGCCAGCAGCTGGACTAGCGGGATAGGCGAGCAGTACTTC.

The CDR3 here is CASSQIWGQPPGNSPLHF. CDR3 nucleotides: TGCGCCAGCAGCCAAATATGGGGACAACCGCCGGGGAATTCACCCCTCCACTTT. This chain connects TRBV4-1 to TRBJ1-6; D perhaps matches TRBD1 (6 bases). Trimming took 2 bases from V and 7 from J, leaving 21 bases between them. Germline lookup yields CDR1 MGHRA and CDR2 YSYEKL. This CDR3 is 18 amino acids long.

This rearrangement joins TRBV9 to TRBJ1-1; D unclear. The CDR3 covers 16 residues. Trimming took off 4 bases at V and 3 bases at J, with 19 bases between the two ends. Germline V gene data show CDR1 as SGDLS and CDR2 as YYNGEE. DNA for the CDR3: TGTGCCAGCAGCTTCGGCCACTCTCAGGATTACACTGAAGCTTTCTTT. Its protein product is CASSFGHSQDYTEAFF. Full variable domain (outside the CDR3, taken from reference TRBV9 and TRBJ1-1): DSGVTQTPKHLITATGQRVTLRCSPRSGDLSVYWYQQSLDQGLQFLIQYYNGEERAKGNILERFSAQQFPDLHSELNLSSLELGDSALYFCASSFGHSQDYTEAFFGQGTRLTVV.

This chain links TRBV5-1 with TRBJ1-1; 9 nucleotides line up with TRBD1. V lost 0 bases and J lost 1; bases outside the gene matches: 7. The CDR3 sequence is 17 residues long. Germline-derived CDR1 and CDR2 are SGHRS and YFSETQ. The CDR3 nucleotides read TGCGCCAGCAGCTTGGACTATCGACAGGGGGGGAACACTGAAGCTTTCTTT. Its protein product is CASSLDYRQGGNTEAFF.

This rearrangement joins TRBV5-1 to TRBJ1-6; 7 bases are shared with TRBD1. The CDR3 is 17 residues long. Losses at the gene ends were 1 base for V and 9 bases for J; bases not matched to a gene: 13. Germline CDR1 reads SGHRS; CDR2 reads YFSETQ. CDR3 sequence (DNA): TGCGCCAGCAGCTTGACCCACACACAGGGGCAGGGTTCACCCCTCCACTTT. Its protein product is CASSLTHTQGQGSPLHF.

The chain joins TRBV9 to TRBJ1-1; TRBD1 matches at 7 bases. The CDR3 totals 15 residues. With V trimmed by 4 bases and J by 5 bases, 11 bases remained unmatched. Germline V lookup: CDR1 SGDLS, CDR2 YYNGEE. The CDR3 DNA follows: TGTGCCAGCAGCCCACACAACAGGGGAGAAACTGAAGCTTTCTTT. This sequence encodes CASSPHNRGETEAFF.

Worth noting for this clone: The junction departs from the called germline gene at one end, perhaps through a read error. The chain recombines TRBV7-7 with TRBJ2-7; 8 nucleotides align to TRBD2. The germline V gene encodes CDR1 SSHAT and CDR2 FNYEAQ (reference sequence). The CDR3 spans 13 residues. Written as DNA, the CDR3 is TGTGCTAGCAGCTTAGAAGCTAGCGGGCCTCAGTACTTC. Its protein is CASSLEASGPQYF. Together with reference TRBV7-7 and TRBJ2-7, the CDR3 gives the full variable domain: GAGVSQSPRYKVTKRGQDVTLRCDPISSHATLYWYQQALGQGPEFLTYFNYEAQPDKSGLPSDRFSAERPEGSISTLTIQRTEQRDSAMYRCASSLEASGPQYFGPGTRLTVT.

This clone was seen only a few times. The chain uses TRBV27 and TRBJ2-2; D is undetermined. The CDR3 is 15 amino acids. Per germline, CDR1 MNHEY and CDR2 SMNVEV (reference sequence). V lost 6 bases, J lost 4 bases, and 15 bases lay in between. CDR3 region: CASRTDRVITGELFF. The CDR3 coding sequence is TGTGCCAGCAGGACTGACCGGGTAATCACCGGGGAGCTGTTTTTT.